These 13 T cell receptor beta chains came from one sample sequenced in a study of T cell clonality in common variable immunodeficiency. Clones were read by immunoSEQ multiplex PCR, and TCRdb kept only the in-frame ones, dropping some. This sample comprises about 60,000 clones, none seen once only. Sequencing used peripheral blood mononuclear cells. The source of these receptors is a person aged 18 to 69 in good health.

This clone occurred many times. The missing CDR3 end, 3 residues past where the read stops, is filled in from the germline J gene. The rearrangement joins TRBV7-9 to TRBJ2-7; 10 positions match TRBD1. Trimming removed 6 bases from V and 3 bases from J; junction bases left unmatched: 5. The CDR3 has 14 amino acids. Germline V gene data show CDR1 as SEHNR and CDR2 as FQNEAQ (reference sequence). CDR3 sequence reads: CASSAGTGVYEQYF. CDR3 DNA, as far as it was read: TGTGCCAGCAGTGCCGGGACAGGGGTCTACGAG.

This clone came up many times. The CDR3 extends 3 residues past the end of the read, so its final part is completed from the germline J gene. The chain uses TRBV7-9 and TRBJ2-3, with 9 nucleotides matching TRBD1. Germline V lookup: CDR1 SEHNR, CDR2 FQNEAQ (reference sequence). The V segment lost 4 bases and the J segment 7 bases; nucleotides outside the gene matches: 9. The CDR3 is 15 residues long. CDR3 loop: CASSWTGEGENTQYF. CDR3 DNA (partial): TGTGCCAGCAGCTGGACAGGGGAAGGAGAGAATACG.

At least ten counts were recorded for this clone. The sequence runs out 3 residues before the end of the CDR3; the remainder is reconstructed from the germline J gene. This chain links TRBV7-9 with TRBJ2-1; D gene unclear. The germline CDR1 and CDR2 sequences are SEHNR and FQNEAQ (reference sequence). This CDR3 has 12 residues. Trimming stripped 5 bases from V and 5 bases from J, with 7 bases between. CDR3 amino acids: CASSISHNEQFF. The part of the CDR3 DNA that was read is TGTGCCAGCAGCATTAGCCACAATGAG.

Ten or more counts support this clone. The CDR3 end is not reached by the read, which stops 3 residues before it; the germline J gene fills it in. The chain uses TRBV12-3 or TRBV12-4 and TRBJ1-4, with D perhaps TRBD1 (5 bases). CDR3 length equals 15 residues. The V end lost 5 bases, the J end lost 3 bases, and 13 bases lay between the germline ends. This CDR3 is CASSPQGSANEKLFF. CDR3 DNA (partial): TGTGCCAGCAGTCCCCAGGGTTCGGCTAATGAAAAA.

This clone was found many times. The read stops 3 residues short of the end of the CDR3; the missing end is completed from the germline J gene. The rearrangement links TRBV28 to TRBJ1-2, with a tentative D call TRBD1 (5 bases). CDR1 MDHEN and CDR2 SYDVKM come from the germline V gene. The CDR3 spans 17 residues. Trimming took off 6 bases at V and 4 bases at J, with 24 bases between the two ends. CDR3 bases read: TGTGCCAGCAGCTTTTCTGGGGGGAGGGGCGTCATCTATGGC. Its translation: CASSFSGGRGVIYG. The CDR3 as a whole reads CASSFSGGRGVIYGYTF.

On this clone: The missing CDR3 end, 3 residues past where the read stops, is filled in from the germline J gene. The rearrangement links TRBV20-1 to TRBJ2-7; D possibly corresponds to TRBD1 (6 bases). The CDR3 loop spans 14 amino acids. The germline V gene has CDR1 DFQATT and CDR2 SNEGSKA (reference sequence). Trimming removed 2 bases at V and 3 bases at J, with 14 bases between. The sequenced part of the CDR3 DNA is TGCAGTGCTAGATCACAGGGAGCAGGCTACGAG. Amino acids: CSARSQGAGYE. The entire CDR3 reads CSARSQGAGYEQYF.

This clone was observed many times. Coverage ceases 3 residues before the CDR3 finishes, and the germline J gene fills in the end. This chain joins TRBV5-6 and TRBJ2-1, with D possibly being TRBD1 or TRBD2 (5 bases each). Trimming stripped 6 bases from V and 3 bases from J, with 16 bases between. The CDR3 spans 15 residues. Germline CDR1 SGHDT, CDR2 YYEEEE. The DNA read from the CDR3 is TGTGCCAGCAATCCTAGGGGAGCGTTCTACAATGAG. It encodes CASNPRGAFYNE. The full CDR3 reads CASNPRGAFYNEQFF.

This clone was recorded at least ten times. The read ends 3 residues early relative to the CDR3; the germline J gene fills the gap. The chain employs TRBV20-1 and TRBJ2-7; tentative D call: TRBD1 (7 bases). Trimming left V 1 base short and J 6 bases short, with 19 bases between. The CDR3 covers 15 residues. Per the germline V gene, CDR1 is DFQATT and CDR2 is SNEGSKA (reference sequence). The CDR3: CSARAGRGERFEQYF. The part of the CDR3 DNA that was read is TGCAGTGCTAGAGCGGGCAGGGGGGAACGGTTCGAG.

Ten or more counts support this clone. The read ends 3 residues early relative to the CDR3; the germline J gene fills the gap. This chain connects TRBV5-6 to TRBJ2-3; 8 nucleotides match TRBD2. This CDR3 has 14 residues. Germline V gene data show CDR1 as SGHDT and CDR2 as YYEEEE. V lost 3 bases and J lost 1; bases outside the gene matches: 1. This CDR3 is CASSWREGTDTQYF. Incomplete CDR3 DNA: TGTGCCAGCAGCTGGCGGGAGGGCACAGATACG. The full variable domain, rest sourced from reference TRBV5-6 and TRBJ2-3, is DAGVTQSPTHLIKTRGQQVTLRCSPKSGHDTVSWYQQALGQGPQFIFQYYEEEERQRGNFPDRFSGHQFPNYSSELNVNALLLGDSALYLCASSWREGTDTQYFGPGTRLTVL.

This clone was counted ten times or more. The read comes to an end 3 residues before the CDR3 does, leaving the germline J gene to fill in the end. The chain joins TRBV28 to TRBJ1-5, with no clear D. Trimming stripped 6 bases from V and 7 bases from J, with 16 bases between. CDR1 MDHEN and CDR2 SYDVKM come from the germline V gene. This CDR3 comprises 14 residues. CDR3 DNA (partial): TGTGCCAGCAGCAAACCCGGGGTAGGACAGCCC. Amino acid sequence: CASSKPGVGQP. The full-length CDR3 reads as CASSKPGVGQPQHF.

In its sample, this clone was seen many times. The missing CDR3 end, 3 residues past where the read stops, is filled in from the germline J gene. The gene calls are TRBV7-8 and TRBJ1-2; D is possibly TRBD1 (5 bases). The CDR3 covers 14 residues. V dropped 5 bases and J dropped 4 bases, with 14 bases sitting between them. CDR1 and CDR2 from the germline V gene are SGHVS and FQNEAQ. The DNA read from the CDR3 is TGTGCCAGCAGCCCTAGAGACAGCTCCTATGGC. Its translation: CASSPRDSSYG. The entire CDR3 sequence reads CASSPRDSSYGYTF.

There are many counts of this clone. The CDR3 sequence is CSARQGIHTEAFF. The DNA read from the CDR3 is TGCAGTGCTAGACAGGGGATTCACACTGAA. This chain links TRBV20-1 with TRBJ1-1, with D perhaps TRBD1 (6 bases). The read comes to an end 3 residues before the CDR3 does, leaving the germline J gene to fill in the end. V was trimmed by 2 bases and J by 3 bases, leaving 10 bases between them. Germline V gene lookup returns CDR1 DFQATT and CDR2 SNEGSKA (reference sequence). This CDR3 contains 13 residues.

This clone occurred many times. Coverage ceases 3 residues before the CDR3 finishes, and the germline J gene fills in the end. The V and J genes are TRBV7-2 and TRBJ2-7; 12 bases are shared with TRBD2. The CDR3 extends over 15 amino acids. In germline, CDR1 is SGHTA, CDR2 FQGNSA. With 5 bases clipped from V and 4 bases from J, the junction kept 6 bases outside the gene matches. The covered CDR3 bases are TGTGCCAGCAGCCTAAAGACTAGCGGGAGTTACGAG. Amino acids: CASSLKTSGSYE. The CDR3 reads in full as CASSLKTSGSYEQYF.